This is a list of T cell receptor beta chains from one sample in a study of graft-versus-host responses after intestinal transplantation. This table comes from immunoSEQ multiplex PCR, and its TCRdb copy is limited to in-frame clones, with some not included. This table has some 40,000 clones, 91% appearing once. This specimen consisted of PBMCs, obtained 524 days after transplant. These TCRs come from a human patient who received an intestinal transplant, so some T cells may come from the graft donor. The CDR3 runs from the conserved cysteine through the conserved F or W. D genes are given only for firm matches. A clone size is listed for some rows: how often the clone was seen (once, few, many), or a class if it is expanded.

d_gene | j_gene | v_gene | abundance | CDR3aa | CDR3nt
. | TRBJ2-7 | TRBV15 | . | CATSRATYEQYF | TGTGCCACCAGCAGAGCGACCTACGAGCAGTACTTC
TRBD2 | TRBJ2-7 | TRBV7-6 | . | CASSLEGTSGRAGYEQYF | TGTGCCAGCAGCTTAGAGGGGACTAGCGGGAGGGCCGGGTACGAGCAGTACTTC
. | TRBJ2-1 | TRBV5-1 | . | CASDTGWGYNEQFF | TGCGCCAGCGATACAGGGTGGGGGTACAATGAGCAGTTCTTC
. | TRBJ1-3 | TRBV10-3 | . | CAIWGPGTSGNTIYF | TGTGCCATCTGGGGGCCTGGAACCTCTGGAAACACCATATATTTT
. | TRBJ2-5 | TRBV10-3 | . | CAISESRRVEETQYF | TGTGCCATCAGTGAGTCGCGCAGGGTAGAAGAGACCCAGTACTTC
TRBD2 | TRBJ2-7 | TRBV5-1 | once | CASSLTTSPSSYEQYF | TGCGCCAGCAGCCTGACGACTAGCCCGAGCTCCTACGAGCAGTACTTC
. | TRBJ2-3 | TRBV19 | . | CASSIRETSTDTQYF | TGTGCCAGTAGTATTCGGGAGACTAGCACAGATACGCAGTATTTT
. | TRBJ1-5 | TRBV19 | . | CASTEQGPNQPQHF | TGTGCCAGTACGGAACAGGGACCCAATCAGCCCCAGCATTTT
. | TRBJ2-3 | TRBV5-4 | . | CASSSPGTGTDTQYF | TGTGCCAGCAGCTCCCCCGGGACTGGCACAGATACGCAGTATTTT
. | TRBJ2-7 | TRBV27 | . | CASSLRLTLSPGYEQYF | TGTGCCAGCAGTTTAAGGTTGACTCTAAGTCCAGGTTACGAGCAGTACTTC
. | TRBJ2-3 | TRBV4-3 | . | CASSQALGPTDTQYF | TGCGCCAGCAGCCAAGCGTTAGGCCCCACAGATACGCAGTATTTT
TRBD1 | TRBJ1-1 | TRBV19 | . | CASSLDRDAEAFF | TGTGCCAGTAGTTTGGACAGGGACGCTGAAGCTTTCTTT
TRBD1 | TRBJ1-1 | TRBV4-3 | . | CASSRGTASSEAFF | TGCGCCAGCAGCCGTGGGACAGCTTCATCAGAAGCTTTCTTT
TRBD2 | TRBJ2-5 | TRBV30 | . | CAWVAGGLGEAQYF | TGTGCCTGGGTAGCGGGAGGGTTGGGGGAGGCCCAGTACTTC
. | TRBJ2-1 | TRBV28 | . | CASSLSEFGEQFF | TGTGCCAGCAGTTTATCAGAGTTCGGTGAGCAGTTCTTC
. | TRBJ2-5 | TRBV5-4 | . | CASSSGQGRETQYF | TGTGCCAGCAGCTCTGGTCAGGGGAGGGAGACCCAGTACTTC
TRBD2 | TRBJ2-7 | TRBV27 | . | CASRGLAGGPIKLYEQYF | TGTGCCAGCAGGGGACTAGCGGGAGGGCCGATAAAACTTTACGAGCAGTACTTC
. | TRBJ1-4 | TRBV6-6 | . | CASSSSDSGDEKLFF | TGTGCCAGCAGCTCCTCGGACAGTGGTGATGAAAAACTGTTTTTT